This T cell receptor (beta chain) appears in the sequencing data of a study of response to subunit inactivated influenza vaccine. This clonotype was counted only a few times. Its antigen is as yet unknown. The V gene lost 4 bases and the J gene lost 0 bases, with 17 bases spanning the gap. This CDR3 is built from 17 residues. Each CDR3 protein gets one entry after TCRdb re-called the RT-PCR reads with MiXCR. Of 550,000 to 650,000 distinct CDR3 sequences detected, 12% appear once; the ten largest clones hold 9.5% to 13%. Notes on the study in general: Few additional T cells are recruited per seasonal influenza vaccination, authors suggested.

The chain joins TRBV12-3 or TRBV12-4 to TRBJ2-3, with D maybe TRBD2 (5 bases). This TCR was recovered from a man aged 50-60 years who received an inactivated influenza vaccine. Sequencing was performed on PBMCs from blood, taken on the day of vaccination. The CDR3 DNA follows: TGTGCCAGCAGTTCCCCTCCCGGGGTAGCGAGCACAGATACGCAGTATTTT. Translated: CASSSPPGVASTDTQYF.